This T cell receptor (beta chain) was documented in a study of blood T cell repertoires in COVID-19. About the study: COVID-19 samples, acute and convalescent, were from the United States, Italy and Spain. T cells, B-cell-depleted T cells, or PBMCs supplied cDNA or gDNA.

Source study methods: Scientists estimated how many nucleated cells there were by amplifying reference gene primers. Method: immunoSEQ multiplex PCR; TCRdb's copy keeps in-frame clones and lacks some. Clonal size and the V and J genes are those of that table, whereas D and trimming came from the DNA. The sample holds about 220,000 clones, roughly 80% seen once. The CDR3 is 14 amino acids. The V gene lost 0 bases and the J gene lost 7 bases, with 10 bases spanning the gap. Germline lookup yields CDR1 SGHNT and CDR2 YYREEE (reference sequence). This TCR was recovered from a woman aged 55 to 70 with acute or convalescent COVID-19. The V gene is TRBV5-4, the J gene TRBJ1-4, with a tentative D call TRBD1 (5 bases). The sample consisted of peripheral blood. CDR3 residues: CASSLGPRGEKLFF. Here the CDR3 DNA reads TGTGCCAGCAGCTTGGGTCCTAGGGGTGAAAAACTGTTTTTT.